This T cell receptor beta chain was captured by sequencing in a study of blood T cell repertoires in COVID-19. As for the study in general: The origin of the acute and convalescent COVID-19 samples was the United States, Italy and Spain. T cells, B-cell-depleted T cells, or PBMCs provided the cDNA or gDNA that served as material.

This clone was seen once. The germline V gene encodes CDR1 MGHRA and CDR2 YSYEKL. The trim removed 1 base at V and 4 bases at J, leaving 6 bases unmatched. This CDR3 contains 15 residues. The repertoire was sequenced with immunoSEQ multiplex PCR; TCRdb's copy has only in-frame clones and lacks some. The sample holds about 260,000 clones, roughly 86% seen once. The V gene is TRBV4-1, the J gene TRBJ2-7, with TRBD2 matching over 8 bases. Sequencing used peripheral blood. The clonotype comes from a woman between 45 and 65 years old with acute or convalescent COVID-19. DNA for the CDR3: TGCGCCAGCAGCCAAGGGGCTAGCGGGCTTTACGAGCAGTACTTC. Translation: CASSQGASGLYEQYF.